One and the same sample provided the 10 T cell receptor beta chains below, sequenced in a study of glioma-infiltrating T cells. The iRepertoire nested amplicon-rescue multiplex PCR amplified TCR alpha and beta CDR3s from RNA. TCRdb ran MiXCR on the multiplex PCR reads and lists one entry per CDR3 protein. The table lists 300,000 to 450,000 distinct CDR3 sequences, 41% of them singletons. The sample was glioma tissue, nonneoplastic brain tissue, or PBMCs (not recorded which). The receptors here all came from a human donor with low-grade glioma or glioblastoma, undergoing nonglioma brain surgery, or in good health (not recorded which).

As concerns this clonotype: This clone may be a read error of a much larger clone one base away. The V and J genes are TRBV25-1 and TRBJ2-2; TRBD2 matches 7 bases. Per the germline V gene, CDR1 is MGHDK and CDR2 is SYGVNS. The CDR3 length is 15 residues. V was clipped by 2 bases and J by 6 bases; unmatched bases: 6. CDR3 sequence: CASSEVTSVAGELFF. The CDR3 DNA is TGTGCCAGCAGTGAAGTTACTAGCGTCGCCGGGGAGCTGTTTTTT.

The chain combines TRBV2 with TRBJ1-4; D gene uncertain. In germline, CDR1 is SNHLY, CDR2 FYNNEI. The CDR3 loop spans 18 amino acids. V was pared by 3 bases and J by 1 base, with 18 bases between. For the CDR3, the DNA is TGTGCCAGCAGTGAGCGTACCGGTCCACTAGAAACTAATGAAAAACTGTTTTTT. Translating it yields CASSERTGPLETNEKLFF.

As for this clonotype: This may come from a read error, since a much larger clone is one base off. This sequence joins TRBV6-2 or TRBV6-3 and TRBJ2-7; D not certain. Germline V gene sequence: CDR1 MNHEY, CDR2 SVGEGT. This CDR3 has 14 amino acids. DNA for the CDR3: TGTGCCAGCAGTTTCTTATCCAGCTCCTGCGAGCAGTACTTC. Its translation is CASSFLSSSCEQYF.

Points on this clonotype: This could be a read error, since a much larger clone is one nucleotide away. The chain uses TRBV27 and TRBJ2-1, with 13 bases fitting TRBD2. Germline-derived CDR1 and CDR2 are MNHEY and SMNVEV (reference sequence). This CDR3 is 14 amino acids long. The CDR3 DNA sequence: TGTGCCAGCAGTTTGGGACTAGCGGGATATGAGCGGTTCTTC. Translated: CASSLGLAGYERFF.

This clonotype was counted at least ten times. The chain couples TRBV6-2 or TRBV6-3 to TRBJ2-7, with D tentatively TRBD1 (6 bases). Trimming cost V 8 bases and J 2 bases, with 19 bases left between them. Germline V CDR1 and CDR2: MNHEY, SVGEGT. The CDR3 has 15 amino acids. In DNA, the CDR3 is TGTGCCAGCCGAAGCTTCAGGGGAATCGCCTACGAGCAGTACTTC. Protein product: CASRSFRGIAYEQYF.

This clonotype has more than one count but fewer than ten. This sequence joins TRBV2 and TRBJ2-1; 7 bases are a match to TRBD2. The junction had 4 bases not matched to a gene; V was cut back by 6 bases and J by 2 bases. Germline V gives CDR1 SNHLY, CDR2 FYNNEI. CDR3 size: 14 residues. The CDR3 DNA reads TGTGCCAGCAGGCCTACTAGCGCCTACAATGAGCAGTTCTTC. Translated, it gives CASRPTSAYNEQFF.

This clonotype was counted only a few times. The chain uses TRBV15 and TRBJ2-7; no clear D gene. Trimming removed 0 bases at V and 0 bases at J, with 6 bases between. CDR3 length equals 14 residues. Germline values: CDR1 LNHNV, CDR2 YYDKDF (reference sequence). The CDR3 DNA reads TGTGCCACCAGCAGAGATGGTTACTCCTACGAGCAGTACTTC. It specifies CATSRDGYSYEQYF.

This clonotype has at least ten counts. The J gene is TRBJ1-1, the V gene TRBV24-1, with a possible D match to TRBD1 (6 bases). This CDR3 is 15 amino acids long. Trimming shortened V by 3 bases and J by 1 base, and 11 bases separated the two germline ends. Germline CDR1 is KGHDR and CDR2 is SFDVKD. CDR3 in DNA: TGTGCCACCAGTGATCCGATGACAGGGAACACTGAAGCTTTCTTT. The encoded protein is CATSDPMTGNTEAFF.

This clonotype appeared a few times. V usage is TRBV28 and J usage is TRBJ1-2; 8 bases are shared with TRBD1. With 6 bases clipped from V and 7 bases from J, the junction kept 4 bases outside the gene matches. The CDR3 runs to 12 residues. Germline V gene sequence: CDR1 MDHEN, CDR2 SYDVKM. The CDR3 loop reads CASSQDRVGYTF. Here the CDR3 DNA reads TGTGCCAGCAGCCAGGACAGGGTTGGCTACACCTTC.

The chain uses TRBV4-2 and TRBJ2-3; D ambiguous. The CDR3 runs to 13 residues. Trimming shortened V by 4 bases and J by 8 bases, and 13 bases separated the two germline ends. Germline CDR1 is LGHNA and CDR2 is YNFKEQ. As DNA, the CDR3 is TGTGCCAGCAGCCCGTTAGCCCCGGGTACGCAGTATTTT. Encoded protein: CASSPLAPGTQYF.